What follows are 6 T cell receptor beta chains derived from one specimen sequenced in a study of PD-1 blockade in classical Hodgkin lymphoma. Time point defined: cycle 4 day 1 (C4D1), after more than five weeks of nivolumab. Every patient had relapsed following autologous stem cell transplantation, and cohorts differed in brentuximab vedotin exposure. Profiling relied on immunoSEQ multiplex PCR, and the TCRdb table lists in-frame clones only, not all of them. The sample contains some 30,000 clones, around 80% of which appear only once. Sequenced here: peripheral blood mononuclear cells (PBMCs), sampled before the fourth cycle of nivolumab. All receptors derive from a human donor with classical Hodgkin lymphoma.

CDR3 nucleotide sequence: TGTGCCAGCAGCTTAGCTCGGGCAGGGGGGAATCAGCCCCAGCATTTT. This gives the protein CASSLARAGGNQPQHF. The gene calls are TRBV7-2 and TRBJ1-5, with 7 positions matching TRBD1. Germline CDR1 and CDR2: SGHTA and FQGNSA. This CDR3 comprises 16 residues. V dropped 0 bases and J dropped 4; count of bases not matched to a gene: 6.

The chain couples TRBV18 to TRBJ1-3; D is uncertain. V lost 6 bases and J lost 1, with 10 bases in between. Germline loops: CDR1 KGHSH, CDR2 LQKENI. The CDR3 covers 14 residues. The CDR3 region is CASSLEVSGNTIYF. The CDR3 region has the DNA TGTGCCAGCTCCTTGGAAGTTTCTGGAAACACCATATATTTT. Combining the CDR3 with reference TRBV18 and TRBJ1-3 gives the whole variable domain NAGVMQNPRHLVRRRGQEARLRCSPMKGHSHVYWYRQLPEEGLKFMVYLQKENIIDESGMPKERFSAEFPKEGPSILRIQQVVRGDSAAYFCASSLEVSGNTIYFGEGSWLTVV.

The chain links TRBV4-2 to TRBJ1-5; 8 bases are shared with TRBD1. The CDR3 sequence is 18 residues long. The germline V gene encodes CDR1 LGHNA and CDR2 YNFKEQ. J lost 0 bases, V lost 0 bases, and 7 bases had no gene match. The CDR3 spells CASSQDLGGQGSNQPQHF. In DNA, the CDR3 is TGTGCCAGCAGCCAAGATTTGGGTGGACAGGGTAGCAATCAGCCCCAGCATTTT.

V usage is TRBV6-5 and J usage is TRBJ2-7; 9 bases map to TRBD1. This CDR3 is built from 14 residues. Germline loops: CDR1 MNHEY, CDR2 SVGAGI. V lost 5 bases to trimming and J lost 1 base; unmatched junction nucleotides: 3. CDR3 DNA: TGTGCCAGCAGTGCCGGGACAGGGTCCTACGAGCAGTACTTC. Protein: CASSAGTGSYEQYF.

The chain joins TRBV5-1 to TRBJ2-1; 9 nucleotides line up with TRBD2. This CDR3 is built from 15 residues. The V gene end was trimmed by 4 bases and the J gene end by 5 bases; junction bases not matched to a gene: 7. Germline loops: CDR1 SGHRS, CDR2 YFSETQ. CDR3 loop: CASSGGLAFHNEQFF. CDR3 DNA sequence: TGCGCCAGCAGCGGGGGACTAGCCTTCCACAATGAGCAGTTCTTC.

This clone has more than one count but fewer than ten. The chain is built from TRBV2 and TRBJ1-1; no clear D gene. The CDR3 contains 13 residues. The ends were cut back, 6 bases at V and 0 bases at J, with 8 bases in the middle. In germline, CDR1 is SNHLY, CDR2 FYNNEI. CDR3 amino acids: CASRWRLNTEAFF. CDR3 in DNA: TGTGCCAGCAGATGGAGATTGAACACTGAAGCTTTCTTT.